Below, one T cell receptor beta chain is given with its context. The antigen remains undetermined. The data were taken from a study of CD8+CD57+ T cells in acquired aplastic anemia. Background on the study: Isolated CD4+ and CD8+ cells, once sorted, yielded DNA averaging about 3.1 ug.

Genomic DNA served as template for TCR beta VDJ and CDR3 profiling. TCRdb itself ran the reads through MiXCR, one entry per CDR3 protein. This table has 150,000 to 200,000 distinct CDR3 sequences, around 45% appearing once. Study-wide results and limits: Patients and controls shared roughly 30 CD8+ CDR3 sequences, which appeared highly expressed in patients and within their immunodominant clones. Patients and healthy controls showed no significant CD8+ Simpson's diversity difference.

Material: sorted CD4+, CD8+, or CD8+CD57+ T cells (not recorded which) from PBMCs. This sequence was found in a human donor in good health.

The CDR3 spells CASSLATGFFPEKLFF. The DNA for the CDR3 is TGCGCCAGCAGCTTGGCGACAGGGTTCTTTCCTGAAAAACTGTTTTTT. The chain couples TRBV5-1 to TRBJ1-4; 7 nucleotides align to TRBD1. The CDR3 covers 16 residues. The germline gives CDR1 SGHRS, CDR2 YFSETQ. V gave up 0 bases and J gave up 7 bases; unmatched junction bases: 9.